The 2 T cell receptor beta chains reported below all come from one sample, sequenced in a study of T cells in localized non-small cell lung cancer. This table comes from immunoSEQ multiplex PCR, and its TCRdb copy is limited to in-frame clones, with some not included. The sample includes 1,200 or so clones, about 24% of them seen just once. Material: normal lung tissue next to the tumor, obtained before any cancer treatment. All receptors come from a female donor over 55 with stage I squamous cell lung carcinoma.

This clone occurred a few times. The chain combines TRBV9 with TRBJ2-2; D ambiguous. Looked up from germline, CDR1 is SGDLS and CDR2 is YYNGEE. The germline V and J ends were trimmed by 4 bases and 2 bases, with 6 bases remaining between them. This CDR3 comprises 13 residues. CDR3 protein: CASSNINTGELFF. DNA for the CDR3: TGTGCCAGCAGCAATATCAACACCGGGGAGCTGTTTTTT.

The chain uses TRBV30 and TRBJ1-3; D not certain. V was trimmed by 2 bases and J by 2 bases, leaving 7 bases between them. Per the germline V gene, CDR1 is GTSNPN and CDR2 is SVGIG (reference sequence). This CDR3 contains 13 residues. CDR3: CAWSPLPGNTIYF. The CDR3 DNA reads TGTGCCTGGAGTCCCCTTCCTGGAAACACCATATATTTT.